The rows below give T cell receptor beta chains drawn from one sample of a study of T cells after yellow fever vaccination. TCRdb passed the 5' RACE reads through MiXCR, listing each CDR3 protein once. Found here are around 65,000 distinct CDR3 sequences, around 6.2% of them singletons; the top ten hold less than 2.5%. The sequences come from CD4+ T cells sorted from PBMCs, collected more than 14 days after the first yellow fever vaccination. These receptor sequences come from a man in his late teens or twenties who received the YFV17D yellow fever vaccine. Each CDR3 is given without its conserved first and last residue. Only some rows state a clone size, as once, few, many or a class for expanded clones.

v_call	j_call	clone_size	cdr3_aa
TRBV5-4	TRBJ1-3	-	ASSFYQNADTIY
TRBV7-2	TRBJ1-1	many	ASKLGQMMNTEAF
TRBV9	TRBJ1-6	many	ASSPDRGRTNSPLH
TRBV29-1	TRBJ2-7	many	SAALSTGGEQY
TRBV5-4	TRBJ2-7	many	ASSLAGNEQY
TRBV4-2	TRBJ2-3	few	ASSHILAERGAGDTQY
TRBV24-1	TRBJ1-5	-	ATSVPGSNQPQH
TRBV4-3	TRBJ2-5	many	ASSLEPTGAKETQY
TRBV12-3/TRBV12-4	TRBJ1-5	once	ARRSGHFSPQH
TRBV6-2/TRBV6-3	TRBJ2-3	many	ASSWDSYTDTQY
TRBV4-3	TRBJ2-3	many	ASSQDAGWGTDTQY